This paragraph reports one T cell receptor (beta chain). The source of the sample is a study of CD8+ T cells in alopecia areata. Specified treatment: oral pan-JAK inhibitor, 5-10 mg twice daily. As part of sample collection, lesional scalp punch biopsies and peripheral blood were taken from alopecia areata patients. Extracted from the samples, RNA was reverse transcribed into cDNA to serve as the sequencing template. Sequencing was performed with immunoSEQ multiplex PCR; in TCRdb, only in-frame clones are kept and a portion is missing. Of roughly 190,000 clones detected, roughly 70% appear once; the ten largest clones hold 1.3%. The V and J ends lost 4 bases and 0 bases respectively, with 12 bases between them. Germline V gives CDR1 GTSNPN, CDR2 SVGIG (reference sequence). CDR3 length: 15 residues.

This receptor was obtained from a human donor with alopecia areata. The starting material was CD4+ T cells sorted from blood, obtained around week 50, from a patient treated with tofacitinib. V gene TRBV30 combines with J gene TRBJ2-2, with D unclear. The CDR3 coding sequence is TGTGCCTGGACAGCCGAACAGACGAACACCGGGGAGCTGTTTTTT. Translated, it gives CAWTAEQTNTGELFF.